Each of the 14 T cell receptor beta chains below was sequenced from the same sample in a study of T cell responses to AZD1222 COVID-19 vaccine. Clones were sequenced by immunoSEQ multiplex PCR, and TCRdb holds only the in-frame ones, with some missing. Of 95,000 to 150,000 clones in the sample, around 92% were seen once. The sequencing used peripheral blood, collected on day 0 of AZD1222 vaccination. The receptors were sampled from an adult in good health.

This chain uses TRBV10-2 with TRBJ2-1; D remains unclear. Germline V gives CDR1 WSHSY, CDR2 SAAADI. V lost 6 bases to trimming and J lost 7 bases, with 16 bases between them. This CDR3 comprises 14 residues. The CDR3 DNA sequence: TGCGCCAGCAGGACGACTGCCCTGGGGAATGAGCAGTTCTTC. It encodes CASRTTALGNEQFF.

V is TRBV7-2 and J is TRBJ2-2; 8 bases line up with TRBD2. The CDR3 is 14 residues long. Germline assignment: CDR1 SGHTA and CDR2 FQGNSA. V trimming: 7 bases; J trimming: 8 bases; junction bases outside the gene matches: 9. This CDR3 is CASTPTGGPGELFF. The CDR3 region has the DNA TGTGCCAGCACCCCTACGGGGGGGCCGGGGGAGCTGTTTTTT.

The J gene is TRBJ1-1, the V gene TRBV10-3, with a possible D match to TRBD1 (6 bases). V dropped 5 bases and J dropped 6 bases, with 10 bases sitting between them. The CDR3 is 12 residues long. CDR1 and CDR2 from the germline V gene are ENHRY and SYGVKD. For the CDR3, the DNA is TGTGCCATCAGTTCAACAGGGCCTGAAGCTTTCTTT. It yields the protein CAISSTGPEAFF.

V is TRBV6-5 and J is TRBJ1-4; D perhaps matches TRBD1 (5 bases). This CDR3 has 16 residues. V lost 2 bases to trimming and J lost 6 bases, with 16 bases between them. The germline V gene has CDR1 MNHEY and CDR2 SVGAGI. In DNA, the CDR3 is TGTGCCAGCAGTTACCTCCAGGGACGACCTCATGAAAAACTGTTTTTT. It specifies CASSYLQGRPHEKLFF.

This clone was counted a single time. V gene TRBV18 combines with J gene TRBJ1-3; perhaps TRBD1 as D (5 bases). The V end was cut by 4 bases, the J end by 0 bases, with 13 bases between. CDR1 and CDR2 from the germline V gene are KGHSH and LQKENI. This CDR3 comprises 16 residues. The CDR3 DNA reads TGTGCCAGCTCACTCGACCCGGGGGGCTCTGGAAACACCATATATTTT. Translation gives CASSLDPGGSGNTIYF.

This chain links TRBV4-1 with TRBJ2-5; the D gene is possibly TRBD2 (5 bases). Trimming pared 3 bases from V and 0 bases from J, leaving 8 bases between. Per germline, CDR1 MGHRA and CDR2 YSYEKL. The CDR3 is 14 amino acids. CDR3 amino acids: CASSHIANQETQYF. CDR3 sequence (DNA): TGCGCCAGCAGCCACATAGCGAACCAAGAGACCCAGTACTTC.

This chain joins TRBV4-3 and TRBJ2-7; TRBD1 aligns across 9 bases. The V gene end was trimmed by 0 bases and the J gene end by 6 bases; junction bases not matched to a gene: 9. The CDR3 is made up of 16 amino acids. Germline V gene sequence: CDR1 LGHNA, CDR2 YSLEER. The CDR3 coding sequence is TGCGCCAGCAGCCAAGACACCGGGACAGGGTTCCTCGAGCAGTACTTC. Translated, it gives CASSQDTGTGFLEQYF.

The chain is built from TRBV28 and TRBJ2-1, with D perhaps matching TRBD2 (5 bases). Trimming pared 8 bases from V and 4 bases from J, leaving 15 bases between. There are 14 residues in the CDR3. Germline V gives CDR1 MDHEN, CDR2 SYDVKM. The CDR3 sequence: CASRPPADYNEQFF. CDR3 in DNA: TGTGCCAGCCGTCCTCCAGCGGATTACAATGAGCAGTTCTTC. The full variable domain, its missing parts supplied by reference TRBV28 and TRBJ2-1, is DVKVTQSSRYLVKRTGEKVFLECVQDMDHENMFWYRQDPGLGLRLIYFSYDVKMKEKGDIPEGYSVSREKKERFSLILESASTNQTSMYLCASRPPADYNEQFFGPGTRLTVL.

The chain uses TRBV7-9 and TRBJ2-3; 8 bases are shared with TRBD1. In germline, CDR1 is SEHNR, CDR2 FQNEAQ (reference sequence). V dropped 6 bases and J dropped 7; count of bases not matched to a gene: 3. The CDR3 is 12 residues long. The CDR3 nucleotides are TGTGCCAGCAGTCGACAGGGGAATACGCAGTATTTT. Its protein product is CASSRQGNTQYF.

The chain combines TRBV4-3 with TRBJ2-3; TRBD2 agrees at 8 bases. Germline V gene sequence: CDR1 LGHNA, CDR2 YSLEER. This CDR3 has 17 residues. Trimming took 0 bases from V and 6 from J; bases not matched to a gene: 11. CDR3 in DNA: TGCGCCAGCAGCCAAGATTTCCCAGCGGGGGTTTCGGATACGCAGTATTTT. The encoded protein is CASSQDFPAGVSDTQYF.

The chain couples TRBV28 to TRBJ1-5, with D possibly being TRBD1 (6 bases). From germline, CDR1 is MDHEN and CDR2 SYDVKM. This CDR3 comprises 18 residues. V lost 2 bases and J 0 bases, leaving 17 bases between the germline ends. As DNA, the CDR3 is TGTGCCAGCAGTTTAAGAAGGCCGGGGGCCTATAGCAATCAGCCCCAGCATTTT. It encodes CASSLRRPGAYSNQPQHF.

V and J are TRBV5-1 and TRBJ2-1; 7 positions agree with TRBD1. J lost 3 bases, V lost 0 bases, and 3 bases had no gene match. The CDR3 runs 15 residues. CDR1 and CDR2 (germline): SGHRS, YFSETQ. The CDR3 here is CASSLAGTDYNEQFF. The CDR3 DNA sequence: TGCGCCAGCAGCTTGGCCGGGACAGACTACAATGAGCAGTTCTTC.

The chain is built from TRBV28 and TRBJ2-5, with no clear D. CDR3 size: 15 residues. Between the trimmed V and J ends, which lost 4 bases and 2 bases, there was a span of 14 bases. Per germline, CDR1 MDHEN and CDR2 SYDVKM. The CDR3 sequence: CASSWMVGMQETQYF. The CDR3 coding sequence is TGTGCCAGCAGTTGGATGGTTGGAATGCAAGAGACCCAGTACTTC.

The CDR3 loop is CASSLSGIVTGELFF. The CDR3, as DNA: TGTGCCAGCAGCCTAAGCGGGATAGTCACCGGGGAGCTGTTTTTT. The V and J genes are TRBV7-2 and TRBJ2-2; TRBD2 agrees at 7 bases. The CDR3 has 15 amino acids. Germline CDR1 SGHTA, CDR2 FQGNSA. Trimming cost V 5 bases and J 4 bases; bases outside gene matches: 7.